The rows below give T cell receptor beta chains drawn from one sample of a study of regulatory T cells in long-lasting Graves disease. MiXCR, applied by TCRdb to the multiplex PCR reads, yields one record per CDR3 protein. Of approximately 540,000 distinct CDR3 sequences listed, approximately 12% are singletons. These sequences were also reported in another study, on T cells in Graves' hyperthyroidism and ophthalmopathy.

Sequencing used peripheral blood mononuclear cells (PBMCs), obtained at new diagnosis, from a patient treated with antithyroid drugs. The receptors stem from a woman aged 30 to 39 with Graves disease. Both conserved end residues are part of each CDR3. The D gene is left open where the match is weak. Expanded clones get a size class; other rows say once, few or many, or leave the size out.

TRBJ1-5	TRBD1	-	TRBV29-1	TGCAGCGTTCTGACAGGGGGGAATCAGCCCCAGCATTTT	CSVLTGGNQPQHF
TRBJ2-1	-	many	TRBV2	TGTGCCAGCCTAGGAGGAGGGTCCTACAATGAGCAGTTCTTC	CASLGGGSYNEQFF
TRBJ2-7	TRBD2	many	TRBV4-1	TGCGCCAGCAGCCAAGATGGGAGACTAGCGGAGCAGTACTTC	CASSQDGRLAEQYF
TRBJ1-5	-	many	TRBV6-1	TGTGCCAGCAGTCTTGGGGGAGTGGGCAATCAGCCCCAGCATTTT	CASSLGGVGNQPQHF
TRBJ2-3	TRBD2	-	TRBV28	TGTGCCAGCAGTTTAAACCTAGCGGGAGGGCCTTCCGATACGCAGTATTTT	CASSLNLAGGPSDTQYF
TRBJ2-1	-	many	TRBV3-1	TGTGCCAGCAGCCAAGGTAACTACAATGAGCAGTTCTTC	CASSQGNYNEQFF
TRBJ2-3	-	-	TRBV6-1	TGTGCCAGCAGTGAAGTGGTGCGGGACACGCAGTATTTT	CASSEVVRDTQYF
TRBJ1-5	-	few	TRBV6-5	TGTGCCAGCAGTTACGTAGGTAGTCAGCCCCAGCATTTT	CASSYVGSQPQHF
TRBJ1-2	-	-	TRBV20-1	TGCAGTGCTCCGATCTCCGGACAAGGAGGGTCCCACTATGGCTACACCTTC	CSAPISGQGGSHYGYTF
TRBJ2-5	TRBD2	many	TRBV4-1	TGCGCCAGCAGCCCACTAGCGGGAGGGGAGGAGACCCAGTACTTC	CASSPLAGGEETQYF
TRBJ2-7	-	-	TRBV2	TGTGCCAGCAGTAAGGACAACTCCGAGCAGTACTTC	CASSKDNSEQYF
TRBJ2-6	-	many	TRBV7-3	TGTGCCAGCAGGGCGCAGGGTTACCCTGGGGCCAACGTCCTGACTTTC	CASRAQGYPGANVLTF
TRBJ1-1	-	many	TRBV9	TGTGCCAGCAGCGTAGGGCCCGGCACTGAAGCTTTCTTT	CASSVGPGTEAFF
TRBJ2-7	TRBD2	-	TRBV10-3	TGTGCCATCATGGAGGGACTAGCGTCCTACGAGCAGTACTTC	CAIMEGLASYEQYF
TRBJ1-2	TRBD1	-	TRBV7-2	TGTGCCAGCAGCCAACGGACAGGGGGCGGCAATGGCTACACCTTC	CASSQRTGGGNGYTF
TRBJ1-1	-	-	TRBV6-5	TGTGCCAGCAGTTACTCGATCCTTTTTACTGAAGCTTTCTTT	CASSYSILFTEAFF
TRBJ2-5	-	many	TRBV2	TGTGCCAGCTCTGAGGGACAAGAGACCCAGTACTTC	CASSEGQETQYF
TRBJ1-6	-	-	TRBV12-3/TRBV12-4	TGTGCCAGCAGTCTAGATTACAGGGTTTCCTATAATTCACCCCTCCACTTT	CASSLDYRVSYNSPLHF
TRBJ2-3	-	few	TRBV12-3/TRBV12-4	TGTGCCAGCAGTTCCTCCGACAAGACAACCACACATACGCAGTATTTT	CASSSSDKTTTHTQYF
TRBJ1-6	-	many	TRBV7-2	TGTGCCAGCAGCCGTCTGGCGAATTCACCCCTCCACTTT	CASSRLANSPLHF
TRBJ2-3	TRBD2	many	TRBV20-1	TGCAGTGCTACCGCGACTAGCGGGACCACAGATACGCAGTATTTT	CSATATSGTTDTQYF
TRBJ2-1	TRBD2	many	TRBV28	TGTGCCAGCAGTTCCCCCGGGGAGGGGTCAGGTGAGCAGTTCTTC	CASSSPGEGSGEQFF
TRBJ1-4	-	many	TRBV3-1	TGTGCCAGCAGCCAAGATTCCGGGACGGGGGCTGAAAAACTGTTTTTT	CASSQDSGTGAEKLFF
TRBJ2-7	-	few	TRBV6-1	TGTGCCAGCAGTGTAAGGGTCTCGCACGAGCAGTACTTC	CASSVRVSHEQYF
TRBJ2-3	TRBD2	few	TRBV4-1	TGCGCCAGCAGCCAAGGGTGGTGGCGGGAGACCCTGGGAGATACGCAGTATTTT	CASSQGWWRETLGDTQYF
TRBJ2-3	-	many	TRBV2	TGTGCCAGCGCCGGACGGGCCGCAGATACGCAGTATTTT	CASAGRAADTQYF
TRBJ2-6	-	many	TRBV4-1	TGCGCCAGCAGCCAAAGGCAGGCGGGGGCCAACGTCCTGACTTTC	CASSQRQAGANVLTF
TRBJ1-1	TRBD1	many	TRBV29-1	TGCAGCGCGATACAGGGGGCTGTCCGGAACACTGAAGCTTTCTTT	CSAIQGAVRNTEAFF
TRBJ2-7	-	few	TRBV10-1	TGCGCCAGCAGTGAAGGGTCTTCTACCTACGAGCAGTACTTC	CASSEGSSTYEQYF
TRBJ2-3	-	-	TRBV19	TGTGCCAGTAGTTTTCAAGCTTTAACAGATACGCAGTATTTT	CASSFQALTDTQYF
TRBJ2-5	-	many	TRBV7-2	TGTGCCAGCAGCTTACGAAAGGTCGGCCCCCACGTCCAGTACTTC	CASSLRKVGPHVQYF
TRBJ2-1	-	-	TRBV10-3	TGTGCCATCAGTGAGTCCCCTAGCATCAGGTACAATGAGCAGTTCTTC	CAISESPSIRYNEQFF
TRBJ2-2	-	many	TRBV19	TGTGCCAGTAATGAGTGGCAGATCACCGGGGAGCTGTTTTTT	CASNEWQITGELFF
TRBJ2-7	-	many	TRBV11-1	TGTGCCAGCACTACAGGGACTTACGAGCAGTACTTC	CASTTGTYEQYF
TRBJ2-7	-	many	TRBV12-3/TRBV12-4	TGTGCCAGCAGTTTTCTAGGCGGCCTAAGCTCCTACGAGCAGTACTTC	CASSFLGGLSSYEQYF
TRBJ2-5	-	many	TRBV3-1	TGTGCCAGCAGCCAAGAACCCAGGGGCGAGACCCAGTACTTC	CASSQEPRGETQYF
TRBJ2-3	-	many	TRBV2	TGTGCCAGCAGTGAATGGGTAGGGGGAGTCACAGATACGCAGTATTTT	CASSEWVGGVTDTQYF
TRBJ1-5	-	many	TRBV28	TGTGCCAGCAGTTTGGGCCCGAGAGATCAGCCCCAGCATTTT	CASSLGPRDQPQHF
TRBJ2-5	-	many	TRBV11-3	TGTGCCAGCAGCTTAGATGCGGCAGGGCACGAGACCCAGTACTTC	CASSLDAAGHETQYF
TRBJ2-5	TRBD2	many	TRBV24-1	TGTGCCACCAGTGATCCCCAAGGGCTAGCGGGAGTCGAGACCCAGTACTTC	CATSDPQGLAGVETQYF
TRBJ2-1	-	many	TRBV11-2	TGTGCCAGCAGCCCCTCAGGCCACATAAGGCAGTTCTTC	CASSPSGHIRQFF
TRBJ1-1	-	few	TRBV20-1	TGCAGTGCTACTCCTTACTTCTCTGCTTTCTTT	CSATPYFSAFF
TRBJ1-6	-	many	TRBV2	TGTGCCAGCAGTGCGGGACTCGCTTCACCCCTCCACTTT	CASSAGLASPLHF
TRBJ2-2	-	-	TRBV2	TGTGCCATCCAAAAGATGAGGGGGTGGACCGGGGAGCTGTTTTTT	CAIQKMRGWTGELFF
TRBJ2-5	-	many	TRBV27	TGTGCCAGCAAGTCATTGATCGGCGGGTCACAAGAGACCCAGTACTTC	CASKSLIGGSQETQYF